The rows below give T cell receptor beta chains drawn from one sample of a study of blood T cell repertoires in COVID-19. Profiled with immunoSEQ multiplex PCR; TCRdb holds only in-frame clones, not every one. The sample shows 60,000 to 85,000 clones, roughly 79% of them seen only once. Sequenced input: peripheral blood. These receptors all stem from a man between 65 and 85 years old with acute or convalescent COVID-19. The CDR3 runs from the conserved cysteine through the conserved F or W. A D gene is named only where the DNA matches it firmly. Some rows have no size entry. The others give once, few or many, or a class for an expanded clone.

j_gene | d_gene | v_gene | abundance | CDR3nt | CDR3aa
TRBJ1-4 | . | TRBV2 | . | TGTGCCAGCAGACATCCGACAGTTGAAAAACTGTTTTTT | CASRHPTVEKLFF
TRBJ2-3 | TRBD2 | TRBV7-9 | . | TGTGCCAGCAGCTTAGGATATTTTTATGGGGCGGGAGATTCAGATACGCAGTATTTT | CASSLGYFYGAGDSDTQYF
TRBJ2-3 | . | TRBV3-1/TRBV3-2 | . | TGTGCCAGCAGCTCCCGGGAGAGGGGCCCAGATACGCAGTATTTT | CASSSRERGPDTQYF
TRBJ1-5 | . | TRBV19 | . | TGTGCCAGTAACCCCACAGGGTCCCACAATCAGCCCCAGCATTTT | CASNPTGSHNQPQHF
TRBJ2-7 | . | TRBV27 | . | TGTGCCAGCAGTTTATCGACGGGCTCCTACGAGCAGTACTTC | CASSLSTGSYEQYF
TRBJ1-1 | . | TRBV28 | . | TGTGCCAGCAGTTACAATACAGGGCGGACTGAAGCTTTCTTT | CASSYNTGRTEAFF
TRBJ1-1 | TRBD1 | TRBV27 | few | TGTGCCAGCAGTTTAGCCGGACAGGGGCAGAACACTGAAGCTTTCTTT | CASSLAGQGQNTEAFF
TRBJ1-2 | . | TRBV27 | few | TGTGCCAGCAGGGAGGCTAACTATGGCTACACCTTC | CASREANYGYTF
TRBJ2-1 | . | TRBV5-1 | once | TGCGCCAGCAGCTTGGGCGGGATCTACAATGAGCAGTTCTTC | CASSLGGIYNEQFF
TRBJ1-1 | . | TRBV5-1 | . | TGCGCCAGCAGCTTGCTCCCGGCGGTGGGTGAAGCTTTCTTT | CASSLLPAVGEAFF
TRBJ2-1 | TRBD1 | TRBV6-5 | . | TGTGCCAGCAGTTCGCGGGACAGGGTCCACAATGAGCAGTTCTTC | CASSSRDRVHNEQFF
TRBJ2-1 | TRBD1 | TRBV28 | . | TGTGCCAGCAGTTTTTCCGACAGGGGCGGTGAGCAGTTCTTC | CASSFSDRGGEQFF
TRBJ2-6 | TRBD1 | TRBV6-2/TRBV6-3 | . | TGTGCCAGCAGTTACCCGGGACAGGGAAGCTCTGGGGCCAACGTCCTGACTTTC | CASSYPGQGSSGANVLTF
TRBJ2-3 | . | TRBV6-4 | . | TGTGCCAGCAGTGACTCGAGTAGCCAGGGGAAAGATACGCAGTATTTT | CASSDSSSQGKDTQYF
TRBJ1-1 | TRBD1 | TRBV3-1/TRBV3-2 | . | TGTGCCAGCAGCACCCGACAGGGCCGGGAGACTGAAGCTTTCTTT | CASSTRQGRETEAFF
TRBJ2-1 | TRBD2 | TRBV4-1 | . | TGCGCCAGCAGCCAGCGGGAGTACAATGAGCAGTTCTTC | CASSQREYNEQFF
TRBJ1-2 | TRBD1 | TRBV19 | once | TGTGCCAGTAGTATCAAGGGGGACAGGCTTAACTATGGCTACACCTTC | CASSIKGDRLNYGYTF
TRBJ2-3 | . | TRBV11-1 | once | TGTGCCAGCAGCCAGCGCGGTGGGACAGATACGCAGTATTTT | CASSQRGGTDTQYF
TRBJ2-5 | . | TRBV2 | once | TGTGCCGGCAACGGAGAGACCCAGTACTTC | CAGNGETQYF
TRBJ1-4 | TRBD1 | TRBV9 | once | TGTGCCAGCAGCGTGATACAGGGGGCTGAGGAAAAACTGTTTTTT | CASSVIQGAEEKLFF
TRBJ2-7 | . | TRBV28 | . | TGTGCCAGCAGTCCTTCGGGACTCCCTTACGAGCAGTACTTC | CASSPSGLPYEQYF
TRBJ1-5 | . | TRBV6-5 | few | TGTGCCACCAGTCCCTACGGCAATCAGCCCCAGCATTTT | CATSPYGNQPQHF
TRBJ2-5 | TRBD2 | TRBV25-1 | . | TGTGCCAGCACCCAATTCGGGGGGGGTAGGGAGACCCAGTACTTC | CASTQFGGGRETQYF
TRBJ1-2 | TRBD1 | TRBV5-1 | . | TGCGCCAGCAGCTTGGCAGGGACAGGATTTTATGGCTACACCTTC | CASSLAGTGFYGYTF